Shown below are 4 T cell receptor beta chains from a single sample sequenced in a study of neoadjuvant nivolumab and ipilimumab in lung cancer (dated by TCRdb to the early 2020s). The method behind the library was the immunoSEQ multiplex PCR assay. The source is immuneACCESS, and TCRdb retained only in-frame sequences with V and J called. Part of the clones is not carried over; for the studies checked, unresolved V genes explain less than half of this, and the remainder is unexplained. The sample contains around 550 clones, about 90% of them found a single time. Under 3.5% of the sample goes to the ten largest clones. The sample's time point label, decoded: pretherapy, before neoadjuvant immune checkpoint inhibitors. Sequenced here: tumor tissue, sampled before neoadjuvant nivolumab, alone or with ipilimumab. Every receptor here comes from an adult with non-small cell lung cancer. Some clones in this sample may be carry-over from other donors' samples.

This chain connects TRBV30 to TRBJ2-7; 9 bases fit TRBD1. The junction had 17 bases not matched to a gene; V was cut back by 7 bases and J by 7 bases. The CDR3 is 15 residues long. Germline CDR1 and CDR2: GTSNPN and SVGIG (reference sequence). The CDR3 region is CAFAGVTGGLREQYF. In DNA, the CDR3 is TGTGCCTTCGCGGGGGTGACAGGGGGATTACGAGAGCAGTACTTC.

The chain links TRBV7-2 to TRBJ2-1; TRBD2 is a possible D gene (5 bases). Per germline, CDR1 SGHTA and CDR2 FQGNSA. This CDR3 is built from 13 residues. The ends were cut back, 1 base at V and 6 bases at J, with 7 bases in the middle. CDR3 DNA sequence: TGTGCCAGCAGCTTAGGAGGGCGCAATGAGCAGTTCTTC. Encoded protein: CASSLGGRNEQFF.

This chain uses TRBV27 with TRBJ2-3; unclear D gene. Trimming cost V 6 bases and J 0 bases, with 13 bases left between them. The length of the CDR3 is 15 residues. Germline CDR1 and CDR2: MNHEY and SMNVEV (reference sequence). CDR3 coding DNA: TGTGCCAGCAGCCCACAGCGCTCTAGCACAGATACGCAGTATTTT. It encodes CASSPQRSSTDTQYF.

This clone was recorded only once. This chain joins TRBV10-3 and TRBJ2-7; 7 bases line up with TRBD1. This CDR3 contains 15 residues. V was pared by 6 bases and J by 6 bases, with 14 bases of the junction left unmatched. From germline, CDR1 is ENHRY and CDR2 SYGVKD. The CDR3 bases are TGTGCCATCAGCGAACAGACAGGGACCTGGGCCGAGCAGTACTTC. As protein: CAISEQTGTWAEQYF.